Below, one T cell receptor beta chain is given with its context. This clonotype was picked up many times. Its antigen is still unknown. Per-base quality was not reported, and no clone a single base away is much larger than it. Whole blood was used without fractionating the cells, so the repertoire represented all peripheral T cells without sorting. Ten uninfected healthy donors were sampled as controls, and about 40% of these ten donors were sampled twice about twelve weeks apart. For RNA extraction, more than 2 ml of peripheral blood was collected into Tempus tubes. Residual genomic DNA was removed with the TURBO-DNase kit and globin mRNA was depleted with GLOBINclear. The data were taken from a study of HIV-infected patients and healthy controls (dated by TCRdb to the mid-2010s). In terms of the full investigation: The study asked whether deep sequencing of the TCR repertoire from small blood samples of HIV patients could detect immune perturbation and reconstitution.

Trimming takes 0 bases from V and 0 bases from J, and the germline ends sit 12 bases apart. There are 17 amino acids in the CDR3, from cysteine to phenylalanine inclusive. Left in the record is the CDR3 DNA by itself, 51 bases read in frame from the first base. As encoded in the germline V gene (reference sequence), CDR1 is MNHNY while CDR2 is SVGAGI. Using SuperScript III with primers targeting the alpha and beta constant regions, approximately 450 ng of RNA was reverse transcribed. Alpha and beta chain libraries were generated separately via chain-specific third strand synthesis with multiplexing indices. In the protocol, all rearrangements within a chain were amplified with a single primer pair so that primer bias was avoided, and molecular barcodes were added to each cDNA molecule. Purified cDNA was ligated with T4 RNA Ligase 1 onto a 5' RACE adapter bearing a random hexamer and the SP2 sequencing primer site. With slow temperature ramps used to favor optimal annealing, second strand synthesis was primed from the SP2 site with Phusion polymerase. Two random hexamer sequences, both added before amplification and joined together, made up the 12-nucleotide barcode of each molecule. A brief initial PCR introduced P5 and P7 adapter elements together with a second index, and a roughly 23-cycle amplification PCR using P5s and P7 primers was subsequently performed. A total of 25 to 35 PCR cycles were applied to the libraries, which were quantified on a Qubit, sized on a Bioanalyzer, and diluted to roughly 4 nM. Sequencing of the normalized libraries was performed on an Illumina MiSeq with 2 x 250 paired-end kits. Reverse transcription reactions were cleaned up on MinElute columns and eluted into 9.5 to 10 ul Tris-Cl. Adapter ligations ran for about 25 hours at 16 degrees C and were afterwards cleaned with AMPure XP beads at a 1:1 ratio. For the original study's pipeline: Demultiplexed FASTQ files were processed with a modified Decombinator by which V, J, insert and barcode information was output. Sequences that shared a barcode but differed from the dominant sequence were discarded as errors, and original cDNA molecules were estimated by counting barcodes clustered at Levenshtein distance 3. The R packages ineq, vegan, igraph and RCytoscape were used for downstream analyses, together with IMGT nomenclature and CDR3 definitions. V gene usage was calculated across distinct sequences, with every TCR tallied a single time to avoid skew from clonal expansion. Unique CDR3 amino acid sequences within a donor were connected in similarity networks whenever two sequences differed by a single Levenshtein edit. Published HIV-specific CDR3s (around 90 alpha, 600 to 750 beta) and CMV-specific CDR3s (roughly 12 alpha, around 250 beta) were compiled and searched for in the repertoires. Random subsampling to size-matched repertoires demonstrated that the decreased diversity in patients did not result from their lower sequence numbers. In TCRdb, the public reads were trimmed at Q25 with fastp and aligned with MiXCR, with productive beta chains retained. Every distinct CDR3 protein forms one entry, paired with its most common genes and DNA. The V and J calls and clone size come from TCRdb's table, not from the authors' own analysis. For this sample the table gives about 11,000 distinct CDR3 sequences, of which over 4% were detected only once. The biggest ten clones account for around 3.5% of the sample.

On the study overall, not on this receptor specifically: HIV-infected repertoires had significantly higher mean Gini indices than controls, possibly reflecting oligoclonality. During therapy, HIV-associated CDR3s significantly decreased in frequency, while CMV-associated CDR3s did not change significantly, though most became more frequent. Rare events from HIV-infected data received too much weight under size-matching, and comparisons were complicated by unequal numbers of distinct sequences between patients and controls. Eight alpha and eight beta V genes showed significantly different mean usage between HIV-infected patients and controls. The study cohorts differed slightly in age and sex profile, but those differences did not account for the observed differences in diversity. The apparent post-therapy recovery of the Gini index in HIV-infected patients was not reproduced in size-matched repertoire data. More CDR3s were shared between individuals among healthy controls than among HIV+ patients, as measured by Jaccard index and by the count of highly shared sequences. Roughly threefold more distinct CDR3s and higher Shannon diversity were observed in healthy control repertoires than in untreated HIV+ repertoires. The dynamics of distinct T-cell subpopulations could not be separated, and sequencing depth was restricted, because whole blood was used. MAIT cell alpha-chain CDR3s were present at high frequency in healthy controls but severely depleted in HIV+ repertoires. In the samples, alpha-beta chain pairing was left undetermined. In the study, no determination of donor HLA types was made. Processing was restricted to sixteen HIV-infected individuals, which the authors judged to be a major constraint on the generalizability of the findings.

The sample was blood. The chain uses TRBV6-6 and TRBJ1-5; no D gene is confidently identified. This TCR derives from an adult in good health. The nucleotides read TGTGCCAGCAGTTACTCAGGCAGGAGATATAGCAATCAGCCCCAGCATTTT. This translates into CASSYSGRRYSNQPQHF.